Following are 19 T cell receptor beta chains from one sample sequenced in a study of blood T cell repertoires in COVID-19. Method: immunoSEQ multiplex PCR; TCRdb's copy keeps in-frame clones and lacks some. The profile shows some 150,000 clones, approximately 84% of them singletons. The sequencing sample was made of peripheral blood. The receptors were gathered from a woman older than 75 in a cohort sampled during active or convalescent COVID-19.

The chain has TRBV6-5 and TRBJ2-5; D perhaps matches TRBD1 (5 bases). This CDR3 has 16 amino acids. CDR1 and CDR2 (germline): MNHEY, SVGAGI. V lost 1 base and J 1 base, leaving 13 bases between the germline ends. The DNA for the CDR3 is TGTGCCAGCAGTTACTTCCGAGACAGACCCCAAGAGACCCAGTACTTC. This gives the protein CASSYFRDRPQETQYF.

V and J are TRBV5-1 and TRBJ2-3, with unresolved D. Trimming removed 0 bases from V and 2 bases from J, with 13 bases in between. Looked up from germline, CDR1 is SGHRS and CDR2 is YFSETQ. The CDR3 has 16 residues. The DNA of the CDR3 is TGCGCCAGCAGCTTGGCCGCCAGTCCCCTCACAGATACGCAGTATTTT. This encodes CASSLAASPLTDTQYF. Variable domain in full (rest from reference TRBV5-1 and TRBJ2-3): KAGVTQTPRYLIKTRGQQVTLSCSPISGHRSVSWYQQTPGQGLQFLFEYFSETQRNKGNFPGRFSGRQFSNSRSEMNVSTLELGDSALYLCASSLAASPLTDTQYFGPGTRLTVL.

The chain joins TRBV7-8 to TRBJ2-7, with 7 bases matching TRBD2. V gave up 5 bases and J gave up 3 bases; unmatched junction bases: 13. Germline CDR1 reads SGHVS; CDR2 reads FQNEAQ. The CDR3 runs to 16 residues. This CDR3 reads CASSPLGRGGVYEQYV. Here the CDR3 DNA reads TGTGCCAGCAGCCCCCTTGGTCGGGGAGGGGTCTACGAGCAGTACGTC.

The rearrangement uses TRBV28 and TRBJ1-2, with TRBD1 matching over 11 bases. Trimming cost V 5 bases and J 7 bases; bases outside gene matches: 9. Looked up from germline, CDR1 is MDHEN and CDR2 is SYDVKM. The CDR3 sequence is 15 residues long. CDR3 DNA sequence: TGTGCCAGCAGTCAAGGGACAGGGGGGCTTGGTGGCTACACCTTC. It yields the protein CASSQGTGGLGGYTF.

The CDR3 DNA is TGTGCCAGTAGTAAAGACAGGGGGCATTACACCGGGGAGCTGTTTTTT. It encodes CASSKDRGHYTGELFF. The gene calls are TRBV19 and TRBJ2-2; 10 nucleotides align to TRBD1. The CDR3 runs to 16 residues. Germline CDR1 and CDR2: LNHDA and SQIVND (reference sequence). Unmatched junction bases numbered 5, after V lost 4 bases and J lost 3 bases.

The chain employs TRBV2 and TRBJ1-1, with D perhaps TRBD1 (6 bases). The CDR3 consists of 12 residues. Germline V gives CDR1 SNHLY, CDR2 FYNNEI. V lost 8 bases, J lost 3 bases, and 10 bases lay in between. In DNA form, the CDR3 reads TGTGCCAGCTGGGGGCAGGACACTGAAGCTTTCTTT. Protein: CASWGQDTEAFF.

Here the CDR3 reads CAWDREEDEQYF. The CDR3 region has the DNA TGTGCCTGGGACAGGGAAGAGGACGAGCAGTACTTC. The chain combines TRBV30 with TRBJ2-7, with 7 bases matching TRBD1. After removal of 5 bases from V and 5 bases from J, the junction contained 6 bases not matched to a gene. Germline V CDR1 and CDR2: GTSNPN, SVGIG (reference sequence). The CDR3 contains 12 residues.

This chain connects TRBV4-2 to TRBJ2-3, with D perhaps matching TRBD1 (6 bases). With 4 bases removed from V and 2 bases from J, the gap between germline ends came to 13 bases. The CDR3 has 15 amino acids. The V gene's germline CDR1 is LGHNA and CDR2 YNFKEQ. The CDR3 sequence: CASSPQWTDTDTQYF. The CDR3 DNA reads as TGTGCCAGCAGCCCCCAGTGGACAGACACAGATACGCAGTATTTT.

The chain has TRBV19 and TRBJ1-2; TRBD1 aligns across 10 bases. Per the germline V gene, CDR1 is LNHDA and CDR2 is SQIVND (reference sequence). With 7 bases clipped from V and 7 bases from J, the junction kept 9 bases outside the gene matches. The CDR3 covers 14 residues. Here the CDR3 DNA reads TGTGCCAGTACCGTGGGACAGGGGAGTGGTGGCTACACCTTC. This codes for CASTVGQGSGGYTF.

The J gene is TRBJ1-5, the V gene TRBV6-6; TRBD1 matches at 7 bases. CDR3 size: 14 residues. After removal of 6 bases from V and 9 bases from J, the junction contained 11 bases not matched to a gene. Per the germline V gene, CDR1 is MNHNY and CDR2 is SVGAGI (reference sequence). As DNA, the CDR3 is TGTGCCAGCAGAAAACAGGGGCACCTTACGCCCCAGCATTTT. Its translation: CASRKQGHLTPQHF.

The sample holds one count of this clone. This chain connects TRBV15 to TRBJ2-1; TRBD1 aligns across 12 bases. Per germline, CDR1 LNHNV and CDR2 YYDKDF (reference sequence). The CDR3 has 16 amino acids. J was trimmed by 10 bases and V by 2 bases; bases with no gene match: 9. CDR3 nucleotide sequence: TGTGCCACCAGCAGAACCCCGGGACAGGGGGCTCGCGAGCAGTTCTTC. It codes for CATSRTPGQGAREQFF. Full variable domain (outside the CDR3, taken from reference TRBV15 and TRBJ2-1): DAMVIQNPRYQVTQFGKPVTLSCSQTLNHNVMYWYQQKSSQAPKLLFHYYDKDFNNEADTPDNFQSRRPNTSFCFLDIRSPGLGDTAMYLCATSRTPGQGAREQFFGPGTRLTVL.

This clone appeared a single time. The chain links TRBV6-7 to TRBJ2-2; D may be TRBD1 (6 bases). TRBV6-7 is an open reading frame whose function is uncertain. This CDR3 comprises 14 residues. Trimming left V 8 bases short and J 1 base short, with 11 bases between. CDR3 sequence (DNA): TGTGCCAGCCTGCTCAGGGGGAACACCGGGGAGCTGTTTTTT. Amino acid sequence: CASLLRGNTGELFF.

The rearrangement joins TRBV20-1 to TRBJ2-3; the match to TRBD1 covers 9 bases. V gave up 3 bases and J gave up 1 base; unmatched junction bases: 5. This CDR3 has 15 amino acids. Germline CDR1 DFQATT, CDR2 SNEGSKA (reference sequence). CDR3 DNA: TGCAGTGCTAGTCCTCGGACAGGGGGCACAGATACGCAGTATTTT. Its translation: CSASPRTGGTDTQYF.

This sequence joins TRBV12-3 or TRBV12-4 and TRBJ2-5; D gene ambiguous. The length of the CDR3 is 13 residues. The V end was cut by 3 bases, the J end by 0 bases, with 5 bases between. CDR3: CASSFANQETQYF. In DNA form, the CDR3 reads TGTGCCAGCAGTTTCGCGAACCAAGAGACCCAGTACTTC.

This chain connects TRBV7-9 to TRBJ2-3; no clear D gene. The CDR3 has 12 residues. The V gene lost 3 bases and the J gene lost 6 bases, with 7 bases spanning the gap. From germline, CDR1 is SEHNR and CDR2 FQNEAQ (reference sequence). In DNA form, the CDR3 reads TGTGCCAGCAGCTTCACGAGGGATACGCAGTATTTT. Its translation is CASSFTRDTQYF.

The chain recombines TRBV5-1 with TRBJ1-6; 9 bases are a match to TRBD1. The CDR3 has 15 residues. Germline V gives CDR1 SGHRS, CDR2 YFSETQ. The V segment lost 2 bases and the J segment 12 bases; nucleotides outside the gene matches: 9. The chain's CDR3 is CASSLSGTGNEPLHF. DNA of the CDR3: TGCGCCAGCAGCTTAAGCGGGACAGGGAATGAACCCCTCCACTTT.

J is TRBJ1-5 and V is TRBV7-9, with 7 bases matching TRBD1. Germline V gene sequence: CDR1 SEHNR, CDR2 FQNEAQ (reference sequence). The V gene end was trimmed by 1 base and the J gene end by 2 bases; junction bases not matched to a gene: 11. The CDR3 consists of 18 residues. The CDR3 sequence is CASSLEATGTARNQPQHF. The DNA for the CDR3 is TGTGCCAGCAGCTTAGAGGCAACCGGGACAGCCCGCAATCAGCCCCAGCATTTT.

V usage is TRBV27 and J usage is TRBJ2-1; D is unresolved. Germline V gene lookup returns CDR1 MNHEY and CDR2 SMNVEV (reference sequence). The CDR3 is 15 residues long. V shed 5 bases and J shed 0 bases, with 11 bases lying between them. CDR3 sequence (DNA): TGTGCCAGCAGTCCTATTAGGAGCTCCTACAATGAGCAGTTCTTC. It is translated as CASSPIRSSYNEQFF.

V and J are TRBV19 and TRBJ1-6; 7 positions agree with TRBD1. The CDR3 is made up of 16 amino acids. V shed 1 base, J shed 7 bases, and the junction held 7 bases outside the gene matches. The germline CDR1 and CDR2 sequences are LNHDA and SQIVND (reference sequence). The CDR3 here is CASSIGIGTVNSPLHF. In DNA, the CDR3 is TGTGCCAGTAGTATAGGTATTGGGACAGTGAATTCACCCCTCCACTTT.